One and the same sample provided the 23 T cell receptor beta chains below, sequenced in a study of CD8 T cells in ankylosing spondylitis. Study-level findings and limits: A motif of 7 to 9 highly homologous TCR beta variants was seen as apparently characteristic of ankylosing spondylitis blood.

Which antigens these TCRs recognize remains unknown. TCRdb fed the 5' RACE reads into MiXCR, producing one record per CDR3 protein. Of some 700,000 distinct CDR3 sequences listed, under 20% are singletons. The sample taken for sequencing was blood, either unsorted or a sorted T cell fraction (not recorded which). These receptor sequences come from a male donor with ankylosing spondylitis.

This chain connects TRBV7-2 to TRBJ2-2; unclear D gene. Trimming stripped 4 bases from V and 3 bases from J, with 18 bases between. Germline V CDR1 and CDR2: SGHTA, FQGNSA. The CDR3 is 17 residues long. CDR3 nucleotide sequence: TGTGCCAGCAGCTCCCTTATCGGCCTCTGGGACACCGGGGAGCTGTTTTTT. Protein: CASSSLIGLWDTGELFF.

Written as DNA, the CDR3 is TGCAGTGCGCGGCGATCGACCACCGGGGAGCTGTTTTTT. Its protein is CSARRSTTGELFF. This chain connects TRBV20-1 to TRBJ2-2; no reliable D call. Trimming took off 6 bases at V and 4 bases at J, with 12 bases between the two ends. This CDR3 spans 13 amino acids. CDR1 and CDR2 (germline): DFQATT, SNEGSKA (reference sequence).

This sequence joins TRBV20-1 and TRBJ2-1; a weak D match, TRBD2 (6 bases). V shed 6 bases and J shed 1 base, with 19 bases lying between them. The CDR3 spans 16 residues. Germline V CDR1 and CDR2: DFQATT, SNEGSKA (reference sequence). CDR3 sequence reads: CSARPLAIPSYNEQFF. The CDR3 DNA reads as TGCAGTGCCCGACCGCTAGCGATCCCATCCTACAATGAGCAGTTCTTC.

J is TRBJ1-4 and V is TRBV12-3 or TRBV12-4; 8 bases are shared with TRBD1. CDR3 length: 15 residues. V lost 7 bases and J lost 4; bases outside the gene matches: 8. The CDR3 here is CASILGQGYNEKLFF. In DNA, the CDR3 is TGTGCCAGCATCCTCGGACAGGGCTATAATGAAAAACTGTTTTTT.

V usage is TRBV20-1 and J usage is TRBJ2-7, with a possible D match to TRBD1 (6 bases). V shed 3 bases and J shed 4 bases, with 13 bases lying between them. Germline assignment: CDR1 DFQATT and CDR2 SNEGSKA (reference sequence). There are 13 residues in the CDR3. The chain's CDR3 is CSASVRTGYEQYF. CDR3 nucleotides: TGCAGTGCTAGTGTGCGCACAGGGTACGAGCAGTACTTC.

The CDR3 loop is CASSYEGLAGHTDTQYF. For the CDR3, the DNA is TGTGCCAGCAGCTACGAGGGACTAGCGGGACACACAGATACGCAGTATTTT. The chain combines TRBV11-1 with TRBJ2-3, with 13 bases that match TRBD2. This CDR3 contains 17 residues. Trimming at V came to 4 bases and at J to 2 bases, leaving 6 bases not matched to a gene. CDR1 SGHAT and CDR2 FQDESV come from the germline V gene (reference sequence). Supplemented by reference TRBV11-1 and TRBJ2-3, the full variable domain reads EAEVAQSPRYKITEKSQAVAFWCDPISGHATLYWYRQILGQGPELLVQFQDESVVDDSQLPKDRFSAERLKGVDSTLKIQPAELGDSAMYLCASSYEGLAGHTDTQYFGPGTRLTVL.

This clonotype was counted between two and nine times. The gene calls are TRBV4-2 and TRBJ2-1; tentatively, D is TRBD1 (5 bases). CDR1 is LGHNA and CDR2 is YNFKEQ in the germline V gene. The V end was cut by 7 bases, the J end by 6 bases, with 22 bases between. The CDR3 sequence is 16 residues long. The CDR3 sequence is CASIKTGTSAGNEQFF. CDR3 nucleotides: TGTGCCAGCATCAAAACAGGAACCTCGGCAGGCAATGAGCAGTTCTTC.

In this sample, this clonotype turned up a few times. V gene TRBV5-5 combines with J gene TRBJ1-2; D may be TRBD1 (5 bases). Germline lookup yields CDR1 SGHKS and CDR2 YYEKEE (reference sequence). With 3 bases removed from V and 1 base from J, the gap between germline ends came to 13 bases. The CDR3 has 15 residues. The CDR3 loop is CASSWDGLLNYGYTF. In nucleotides, the CDR3 is TGTGCCAGCAGCTGGGACGGGCTGCTTAACTATGGCTACACCTTC.

The J gene is TRBJ1-1, the V gene TRBV12-3 or TRBV12-4, with D unresolved. The CDR3 extends over 13 amino acids. Trimming took 3 bases from V and 0 from J, leaving 5 bases between them. The CDR3 reads CASSFPVNTEAFF. CDR3 sequence (DNA): TGTGCCAGCAGTTTTCCCGTGAACACTGAAGCTTTCTTT.

The chain carries TRBV5-1 and TRBJ1-6; perhaps TRBD1 as D (5 bases). The V gene's germline CDR1 is SGHRS and CDR2 YFSETQ. V lost 2 bases and J 14 bases, leaving 17 bases between the germline ends. CDR3 length: 14 amino acids. The CDR3 DNA follows: TGCGCCAGCAGCTTCCCGGGACCCCAGTCGGCCCTCCACTTT. Translating it yields CASSFPGPQSALHF.

This clonotype was seen at least ten times. The chain couples TRBV2 to TRBJ2-7, with TRBD1 matching over 7 bases. V was pared by 6 bases and J by 2 bases, with 4 bases of the junction left unmatched. The CDR3 extends over 13 amino acids. Per the germline V gene, CDR1 is SNHLY and CDR2 is FYNNEI. This CDR3 is CASRQGLTYEQYF. In DNA, the CDR3 is TGTGCCAGCAGACAGGGGCTGACCTACGAGCAGTACTTC.

This chain links TRBV20-1 with TRBJ2-1; D may match TRBD1 or TRBD2 (6 bases each). CDR1 and CDR2 (germline): DFQATT, SNEGSKA (reference sequence). The CDR3 has 16 amino acids. V lost 3 bases, J lost 7 bases, and 22 bases lay in between. CDR3 bases: TGCAGTGCTAGTTCCCCTGACGGGGGCGGGTTGAATGAGCAGTTCTTC. It encodes CSASSPDGGGLNEQFF.

This clonotype has only a few counts. This chain joins TRBV9 and TRBJ2-1; D not resolved. Between the trimmed V and J ends, which lost 0 bases and 5 bases, there was a span of 9 bases. Germline lookup yields CDR1 SGDLS and CDR2 YYNGEE. CDR3 size: 14 residues. The CDR3 is CASSVGPNHNEQFF. The CDR3, as DNA: TGTGCCAGCAGCGTAGGGCCGAACCACAATGAGCAGTTCTTC.

V is TRBV6-1 and J is TRBJ2-2; TRBD1 agrees at 9 bases. This CDR3 has 16 residues. Germline lookup yields CDR1 MNHNS and CDR2 SASEGT. V dropped 6 bases and J dropped 0; count of bases not matched to a gene: 5. CDR3 nucleotide sequence: TGTGCCAGCAGGAACACAGGGGGCGCGAACACCGGGGAGCTGTTTTTT. Its translation: CASRNTGGANTGELFF.

This clonotype appeared a few times. V usage is TRBV5-1 and J usage is TRBJ2-5; TRBD2 agrees at 10 bases. V lost 2 bases and J lost 5; bases outside the gene matches: 9. CDR3 size: 16 residues. Germline lookup yields CDR1 SGHRS and CDR2 YFSETQ. CDR3 loop: CASSLAAAGGPETQYF. CDR3 bases: TGCGCCAGCAGCTTAGCAGCAGCGGGGGGGCCGGAGACCCAGTACTTC.

The chain has TRBV7-2 and TRBJ1-5, with a possible D match to TRBD1 (6 bases). CDR1 and CDR2 from the germline V gene are SGHTA and FQGNSA. The V and J ends lost 6 bases and 4 bases respectively, with 13 bases between them. The CDR3 sequence is 14 residues long. The CDR3 DNA sequence: TGTGCCAGCAGACCAGGACAGTTAAATCAGCCCCAGCATTTT. Protein: CASRPGQLNQPQHF.

Written as DNA, the CDR3 is TGTGCCAGCACCCCCGACGGGACCTACAATGAGCAGTTCTTC. As protein: CASTPDGTYNEQFF. The chain employs TRBV6-1 and TRBJ2-1; a possible D gene is TRBD2 (5 bases). Trimming cost V 7 bases and J 2 bases, with 12 bases left between them. The CDR3 consists of 14 residues. Looked up from germline, CDR1 is MNHNS and CDR2 is SASEGT.

The rearrangement uses TRBV6-5 and TRBJ1-1, with D possibly being TRBD1 (5 bases). Looked up from germline, CDR1 is MNHEY and CDR2 is SVGAGI. With 5 bases removed from V and 8 bases from J, the gap between germline ends came to 15 bases. The CDR3 loop spans 13 amino acids. CDR3 loop: CASSVIEGSEAFF. CDR3 coding DNA: TGTGCCAGCAGTGTAATCGAGGGGAGCGAAGCTTTCTTT.

This chain connects TRBV6-1 to TRBJ1-2; no definite D call. This CDR3 is 14 amino acids long. Trimming took off 6 bases at V and 1 base at J, with 12 bases between the two ends. In germline, CDR1 is MNHNS, CDR2 SASEGT. The CDR3 is CASSNQARNYGYTF. CDR3 nucleotides: TGTGCCAGCAGCAATCAGGCGCGTAACTATGGCTACACCTTC.

This clonotype was seen a handful of times. The V call is TRBV12-3 or TRBV12-4, the J call TRBJ1-5; 7 bases align to TRBD1. There are 15 residues in the CDR3. J lost 7 bases, V lost 3 bases, and 9 bases had no gene match. The CDR3 reads CASSFGRGSWQPQHF. The CDR3 nucleotides are TGTGCCAGCAGTTTCGGCAGGGGGAGTTGGCAGCCCCAGCATTTT.

This clonotype has only a few counts. V is TRBV20-1 and J is TRBJ2-3, with TRBD2 matching over 12 bases. This CDR3 region has 13 residues. CDR1 and CDR2 (germline): DFQATT, SNEGSKA (reference sequence). CDR3 sequence (DNA): TGCACAATGACTAGCGGGAGATCTGGGGCGCAGTATTTT. It encodes CTMTSGRSGAQYF.

The chain recombines TRBV12-3 or TRBV12-4 with TRBJ2-7, with 8 bases lining up with TRBD1. V was clipped by 6 bases and J by 5 bases; unmatched bases: 6. The CDR3 is made up of 13 amino acids. The CDR3 sequence is CASSPGGADEQYF. The CDR3 DNA is TGTGCCAGCAGCCCAGGGGGCGCGGACGAGCAGTACTTC.

This clonotype was observed a handful of times. This rearrangement joins TRBV11-2 to TRBJ2-2, with 8 bases lining up with TRBD2. The CDR3 is 17 amino acids. Germline trimming cut 5 bases from V and 7 bases from J; bases unmatched to any gene: 15. Germline assignment: CDR1 SGHAT and CDR2 FQNNGV. The CDR3 reads CASSPHSAGGRDGELFF. The CDR3 DNA reads as TGTGCCAGCAGCCCCCATAGTGCGGGAGGACGCGACGGGGAGCTGTTTTTT.